A single sample gave rise to the 4 T cell receptor beta chains below, sequenced in a study of T cell repertoires in ileal Crohn's disease. Data came from immunoSEQ multiplex PCR; TCRdb stores just in-frame clones and leaves some out. The sample carries around 7,500 clones, around 70% recorded once. The sample consisted of ileal tissue. The receptors come from an adult with Crohn's disease.

The rearrangement links TRBV5-1 to TRBJ1-2; D may be TRBD1 (6 bases). Trimming removed 5 bases at V and 2 bases at J, with 13 bases between. The CDR3 consists of 14 residues. Per the germline V gene, CDR1 is SGHRS and CDR2 is YFSETQ. The CDR3, as DNA: TGCGCCAGCAGTAGAGAAGGGGGAAACTATGGCTACACCTTC. Encoded protein: CASSREGGNYGYTF.

In its sample, this clone is medium-sized. The chain combines TRBV6-5 with TRBJ2-7; tentative D call: TRBD1 (8 bases). Germline CDR1 and CDR2: MNHEY and SVGAGI. V dropped 8 bases and J dropped 6 bases, with 14 bases sitting between them. The CDR3 has 12 amino acids. In DNA, the CDR3 is TGTGCCAGCGGACAGGGAGGGTCCGAGCAGTACTTC. This codes for CASGQGGSEQYF.

This rearrangement joins TRBV9 to TRBJ2-7; 8 positions match TRBD2. In germline, CDR1 is SGDLS, CDR2 YYNGEE. With 3 bases clipped from V and 0 bases from J, the junction kept 2 bases outside the gene matches. This CDR3 has 14 amino acids. DNA for the CDR3: TGTGCCAGCAGCGCGGGGGGGAGCTCCTACGAGCAGTACTTC. As protein: CASSAGGSSYEQYF.

V usage is TRBV29-1 and J usage is TRBJ1-3; TRBD1 agrees at 7 bases. This CDR3 has 13 amino acids. The junction had 4 bases not matched to a gene; V was cut back by 4 bases and J by 4 bases. Germline V gives CDR1 SQVTM, CDR2 ANQGSEA. DNA for the CDR3: TGCAGCGTTGCACCGGGACAGGGAAACACCATATATTTT. Translated, it gives CSVAPGQGNTIYF.